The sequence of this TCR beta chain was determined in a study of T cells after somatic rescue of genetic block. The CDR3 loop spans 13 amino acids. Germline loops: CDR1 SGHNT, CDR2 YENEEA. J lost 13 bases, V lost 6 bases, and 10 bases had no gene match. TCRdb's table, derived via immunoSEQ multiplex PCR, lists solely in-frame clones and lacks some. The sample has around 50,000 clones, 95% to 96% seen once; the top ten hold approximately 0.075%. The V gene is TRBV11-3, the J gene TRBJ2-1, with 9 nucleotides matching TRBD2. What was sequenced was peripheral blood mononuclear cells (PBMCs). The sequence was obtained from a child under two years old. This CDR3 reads CASSSFAGGPQFF. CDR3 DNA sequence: TGTGCCAGCAGTTCGTTCGCGGGAGGGCCCCAGTTCTTC.